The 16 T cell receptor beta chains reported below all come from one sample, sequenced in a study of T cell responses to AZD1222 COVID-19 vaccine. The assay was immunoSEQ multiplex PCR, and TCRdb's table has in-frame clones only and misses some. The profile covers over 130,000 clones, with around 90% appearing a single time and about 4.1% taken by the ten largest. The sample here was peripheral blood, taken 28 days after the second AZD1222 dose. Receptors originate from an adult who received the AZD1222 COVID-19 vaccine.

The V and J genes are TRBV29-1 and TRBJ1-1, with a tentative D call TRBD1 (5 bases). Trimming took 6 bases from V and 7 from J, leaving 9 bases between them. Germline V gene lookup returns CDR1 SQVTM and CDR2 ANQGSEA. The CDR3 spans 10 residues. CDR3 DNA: TGCAGCGTACCCGACAGTGAAGCTTTCTTT. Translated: CSVPDSEAFF.

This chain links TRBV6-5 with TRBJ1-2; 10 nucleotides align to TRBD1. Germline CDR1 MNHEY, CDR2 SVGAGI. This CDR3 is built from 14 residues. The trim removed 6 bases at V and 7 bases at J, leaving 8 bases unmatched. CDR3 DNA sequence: TGTGCCAGCAGCCTCCGACAGGGGGCTGGTGGCTACACCTTC. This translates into CASSLRQGAGGYTF.

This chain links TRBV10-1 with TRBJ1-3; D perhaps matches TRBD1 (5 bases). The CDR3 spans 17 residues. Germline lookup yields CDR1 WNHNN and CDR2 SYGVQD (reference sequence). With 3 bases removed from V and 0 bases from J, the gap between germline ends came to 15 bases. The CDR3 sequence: CASSDQAGGNSGNTIYF. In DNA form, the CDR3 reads TGCGCCAGCAGTGACCAGGCGGGGGGAAACTCTGGAAACACCATATATTTT.

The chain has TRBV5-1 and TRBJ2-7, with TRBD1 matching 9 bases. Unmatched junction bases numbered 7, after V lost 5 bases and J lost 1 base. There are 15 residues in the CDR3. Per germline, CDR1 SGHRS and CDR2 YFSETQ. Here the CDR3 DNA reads TGCGCCAGCAGTCACGCCGGGACAGGGTCCTACGAGCAGTACTTC. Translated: CASSHAGTGSYEQYF.

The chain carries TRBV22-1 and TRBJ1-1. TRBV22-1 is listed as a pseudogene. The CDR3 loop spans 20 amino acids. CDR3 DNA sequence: TGTCCTGGGAGCGCACACCTAGGATTCGGCGGGTGTGGGGGGAACACTGAAGCTTTCTTT. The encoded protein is CPGSAHLGFGGCGGNTEAFF.

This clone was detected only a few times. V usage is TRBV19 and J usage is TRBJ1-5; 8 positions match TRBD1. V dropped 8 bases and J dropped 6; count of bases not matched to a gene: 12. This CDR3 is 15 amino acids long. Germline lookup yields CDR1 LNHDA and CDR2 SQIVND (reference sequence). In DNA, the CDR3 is TGTGCCAGTTCTCTCAAGTCAGGGGGCATTCAGCCCCAGCATTTT. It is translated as CASSLKSGGIQPQHF.

CDR3 amino acids: CSVVGDTDTQYF. Written as DNA, the CDR3 is TGCAGCGTTGTAGGAGATACAGATACGCAGTATTTT. The chain employs TRBV29-1 and TRBJ2-3; D unresolved. CDR1 SQVTM and CDR2 ANQGSEA come from the germline V gene. V lost 4 bases and J lost 3, with 8 bases in between. The CDR3 spans 12 residues.

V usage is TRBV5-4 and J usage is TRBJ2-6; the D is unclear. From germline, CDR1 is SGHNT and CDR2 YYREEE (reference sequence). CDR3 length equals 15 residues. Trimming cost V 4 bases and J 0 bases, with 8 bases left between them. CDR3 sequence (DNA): TGTGCCAGCAGCCACCGATTCTCTGGGGCCAACGTCCTGACTTTC. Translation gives CASSHRFSGANVLTF.

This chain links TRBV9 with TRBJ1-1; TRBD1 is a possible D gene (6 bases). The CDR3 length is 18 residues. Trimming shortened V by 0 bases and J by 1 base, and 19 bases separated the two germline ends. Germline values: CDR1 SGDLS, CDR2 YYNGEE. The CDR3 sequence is CASSVDPGGAIRNTEAFF. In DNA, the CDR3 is TGTGCCAGCAGCGTAGATCCCGGGGGGGCAATCAGGAACACTGAAGCTTTCTTT.

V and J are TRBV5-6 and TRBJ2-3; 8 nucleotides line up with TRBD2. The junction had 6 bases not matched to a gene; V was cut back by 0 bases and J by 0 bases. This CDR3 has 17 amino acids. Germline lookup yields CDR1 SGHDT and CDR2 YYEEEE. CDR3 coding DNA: TGTGCCAGCAGCTTGGGAATAGCGGGGACTAGCACAGATACGCAGTATTTT. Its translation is CASSLGIAGTSTDTQYF.

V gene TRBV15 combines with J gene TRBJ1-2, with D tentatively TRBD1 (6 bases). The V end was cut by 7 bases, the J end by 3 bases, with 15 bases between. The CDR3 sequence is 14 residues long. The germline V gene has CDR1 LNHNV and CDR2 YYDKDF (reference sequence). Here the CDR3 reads CATTPGDTDYGYTF. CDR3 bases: TGTGCCACCACCCCCGGGGACACGGACTATGGCTACACCTTC. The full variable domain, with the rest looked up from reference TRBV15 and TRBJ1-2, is DAMVIQNPRYQVTQFGKPVTLSCSQTLNHNVMYWYQQKSSQAPKLLFHYYDKDFNNEADTPDNFQSRRPNTSFCFLDIRSPGLGDTAMYLCATTPGDTDYGYTFGSGTRLTVV.

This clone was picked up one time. The CDR3 is CASSLGLWDRNYGYTF. In nucleotides, the CDR3 is TGTGCCAGCAGCTTGGGGTTATGGGATAGGAACTATGGCTACACCTTC. V gene TRBV5-4 combines with J gene TRBJ1-2; no firm D call. The CDR3 loop spans 16 amino acids. Germline lookup yields CDR1 SGHNT and CDR2 YYREEE (reference sequence). V lost 0 bases and J 2 bases, leaving 14 bases between the germline ends.

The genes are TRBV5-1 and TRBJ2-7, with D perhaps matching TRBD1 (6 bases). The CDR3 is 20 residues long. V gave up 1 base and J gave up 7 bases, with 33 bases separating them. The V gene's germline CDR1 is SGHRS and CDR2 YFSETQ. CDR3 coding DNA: TGCGCCAGCAGCTTGCTTTTGGGTCTTGGGACACCCTATACCTCAGGGGAGCAGTACTTC. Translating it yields CASSLLLGLGTPYTSGEQYF.

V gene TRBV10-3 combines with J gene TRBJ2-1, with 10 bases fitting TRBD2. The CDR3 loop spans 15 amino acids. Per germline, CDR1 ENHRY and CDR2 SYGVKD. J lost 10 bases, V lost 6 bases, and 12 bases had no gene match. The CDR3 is CAIRDSGGPGSEQFF. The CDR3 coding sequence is TGTGCCATCAGGGATAGCGGGGGGCCGGGTTCAGAGCAGTTCTTC.

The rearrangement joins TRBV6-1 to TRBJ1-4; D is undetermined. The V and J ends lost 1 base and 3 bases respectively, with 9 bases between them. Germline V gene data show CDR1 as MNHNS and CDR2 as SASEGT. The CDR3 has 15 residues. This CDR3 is CASSEGTRANEKLFF. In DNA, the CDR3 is TGTGCCAGCAGTGAAGGGACGAGGGCTAATGAAAAACTGTTTTTT.

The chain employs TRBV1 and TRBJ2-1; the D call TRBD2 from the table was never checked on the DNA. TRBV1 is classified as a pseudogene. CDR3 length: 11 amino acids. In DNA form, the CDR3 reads TGCACCAGCATTTGCGTACGGGAGCAGTTCTTC. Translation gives CTSICVREQFF.